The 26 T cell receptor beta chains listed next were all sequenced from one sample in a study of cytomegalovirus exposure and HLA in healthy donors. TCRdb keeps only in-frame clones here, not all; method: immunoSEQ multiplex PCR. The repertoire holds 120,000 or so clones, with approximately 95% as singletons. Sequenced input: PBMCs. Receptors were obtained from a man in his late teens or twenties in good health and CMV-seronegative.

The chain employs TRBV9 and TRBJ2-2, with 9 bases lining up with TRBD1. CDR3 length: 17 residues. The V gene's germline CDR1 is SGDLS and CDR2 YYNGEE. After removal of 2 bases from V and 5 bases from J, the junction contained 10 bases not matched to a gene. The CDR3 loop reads CASSVHSGQGRTGELFF. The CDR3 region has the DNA TGTGCCAGCAGCGTTCATAGCGGACAGGGGAGAACCGGGGAGCTGTTTTTT.

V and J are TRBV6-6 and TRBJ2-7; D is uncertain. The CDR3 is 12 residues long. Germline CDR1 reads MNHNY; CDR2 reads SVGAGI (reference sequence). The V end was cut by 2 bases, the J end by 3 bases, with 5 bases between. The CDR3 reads CASSYASYEQYF. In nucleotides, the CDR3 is TGTGCCAGCAGTTACGCCAGCTACGAGCAGTACTTC.

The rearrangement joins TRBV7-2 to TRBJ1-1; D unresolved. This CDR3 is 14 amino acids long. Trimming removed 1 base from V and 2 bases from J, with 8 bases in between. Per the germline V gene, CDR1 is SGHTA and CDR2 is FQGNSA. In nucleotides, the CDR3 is TGTGCCAGCAGCTTAGTGGCCGTCAACACTGAAGCTTTCTTT. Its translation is CASSLVAVNTEAFF.

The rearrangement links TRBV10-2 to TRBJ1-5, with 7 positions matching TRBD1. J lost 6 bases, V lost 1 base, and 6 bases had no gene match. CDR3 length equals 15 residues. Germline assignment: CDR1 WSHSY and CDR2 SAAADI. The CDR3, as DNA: TGCGCCAGCAGTGAGTTACAGGGGAGGCTTCAGCCCCAGCATTTT. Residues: CASSELQGRLQPQHF.

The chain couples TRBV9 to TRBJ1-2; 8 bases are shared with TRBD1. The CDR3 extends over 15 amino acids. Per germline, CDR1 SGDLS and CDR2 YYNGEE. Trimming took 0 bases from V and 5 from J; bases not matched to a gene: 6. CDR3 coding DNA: TGTGCCAGCAGCGTAGGAACAGGGGGAGTATATGGCTACACCTTC. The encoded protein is CASSVGTGGVYGYTF.

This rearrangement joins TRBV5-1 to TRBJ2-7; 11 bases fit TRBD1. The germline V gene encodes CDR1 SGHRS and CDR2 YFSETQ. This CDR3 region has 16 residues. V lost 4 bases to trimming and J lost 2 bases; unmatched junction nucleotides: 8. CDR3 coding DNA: TGCGCCAGCAGCAGCGGACAGGGGGCTAGTACCTACGAGCAGTACTTC. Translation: CASSSGQGASTYEQYF.

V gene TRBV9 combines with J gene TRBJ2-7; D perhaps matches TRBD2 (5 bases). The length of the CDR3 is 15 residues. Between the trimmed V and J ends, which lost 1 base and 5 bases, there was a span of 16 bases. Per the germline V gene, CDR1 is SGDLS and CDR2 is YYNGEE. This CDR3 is CASSVSLADTHEQYF. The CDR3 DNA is TGTGCCAGCAGCGTAAGTCTAGCAGATACCCACGAGCAGTACTTC.

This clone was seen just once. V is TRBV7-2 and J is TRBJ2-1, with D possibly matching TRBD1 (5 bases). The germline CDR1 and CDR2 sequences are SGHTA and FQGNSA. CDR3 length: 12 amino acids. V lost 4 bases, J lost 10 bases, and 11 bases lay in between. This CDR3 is CASSSTRGEQFF. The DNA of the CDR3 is TGTGCCAGCAGCTCCACAAGGGGCGAGCAGTTCTTC.

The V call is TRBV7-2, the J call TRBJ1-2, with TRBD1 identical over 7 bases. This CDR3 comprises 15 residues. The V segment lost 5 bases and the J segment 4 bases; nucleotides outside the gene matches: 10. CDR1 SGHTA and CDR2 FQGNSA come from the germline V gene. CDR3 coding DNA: TGTGCCAGCAGCCAACCGGGACAGACCCTCTATGGCTACACCTTC. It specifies CASSQPGQTLYGYTF.

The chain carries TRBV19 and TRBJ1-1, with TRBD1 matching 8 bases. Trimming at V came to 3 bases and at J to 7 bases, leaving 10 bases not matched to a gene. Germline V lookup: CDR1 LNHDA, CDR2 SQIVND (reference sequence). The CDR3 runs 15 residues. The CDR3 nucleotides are TGTGCCAGTAGTATTATCGGGCAGGGGGCCGGTGAAGCTTTCTTT. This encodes CASSIIGQGAGEAFF.

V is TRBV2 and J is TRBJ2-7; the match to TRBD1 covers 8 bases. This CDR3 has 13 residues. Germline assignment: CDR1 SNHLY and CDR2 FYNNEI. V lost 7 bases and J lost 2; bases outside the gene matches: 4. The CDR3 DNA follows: TGTGCCAGCACCCTACAGGGGGCCTACGAGCAGTACTTC. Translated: CASTLQGAYEQYF.

The CDR3 nucleotides are TGTGCCAGCAGCCCGGGTAGGGTAGCGGGAGATGGGGCCAACGTCCTGACTTTC. This gives the protein CASSPGRVAGDGANVLTF. The gene calls are TRBV5-6 and TRBJ2-6; TRBD2 matches 9 bases. The CDR3 has 18 residues. Trimming removed 4 bases from V and 3 bases from J; junction bases left unmatched: 11. Germline V gene sequence: CDR1 SGHDT, CDR2 YYEEEE.

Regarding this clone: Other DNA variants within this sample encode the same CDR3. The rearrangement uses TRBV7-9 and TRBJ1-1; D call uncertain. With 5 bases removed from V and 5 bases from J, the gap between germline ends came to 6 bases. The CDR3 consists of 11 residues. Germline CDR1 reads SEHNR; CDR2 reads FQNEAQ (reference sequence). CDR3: CASSPGTEAFF. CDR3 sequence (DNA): TGTGCCAGCAGCCCGGGGACTGAAGCTTTCTTT.

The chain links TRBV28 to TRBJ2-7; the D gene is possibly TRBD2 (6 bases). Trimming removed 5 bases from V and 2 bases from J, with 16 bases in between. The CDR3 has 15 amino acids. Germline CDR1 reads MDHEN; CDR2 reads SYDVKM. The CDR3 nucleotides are TGTGCCAGCAGTCGGAGGGGAGGAGGGGCCTACGAGCAGTACTTC. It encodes CASSRRGGGAYEQYF.

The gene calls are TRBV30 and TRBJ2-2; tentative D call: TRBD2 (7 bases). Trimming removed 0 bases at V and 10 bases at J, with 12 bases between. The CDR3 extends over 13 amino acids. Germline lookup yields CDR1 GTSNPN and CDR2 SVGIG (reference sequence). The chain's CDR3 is CAWSVGGAAELFF. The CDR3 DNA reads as TGTGCCTGGAGTGTTGGGGGGGCTGCGGAGCTGTTTTTT.

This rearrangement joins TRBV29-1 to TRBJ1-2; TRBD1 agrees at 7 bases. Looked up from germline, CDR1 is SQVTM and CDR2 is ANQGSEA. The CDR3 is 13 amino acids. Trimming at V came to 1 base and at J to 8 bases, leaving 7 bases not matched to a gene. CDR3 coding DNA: TGCAGCGTTGAAGCCTACAGGGGCGAGGGCTACACCTTC. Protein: CSVEAYRGEGYTF.

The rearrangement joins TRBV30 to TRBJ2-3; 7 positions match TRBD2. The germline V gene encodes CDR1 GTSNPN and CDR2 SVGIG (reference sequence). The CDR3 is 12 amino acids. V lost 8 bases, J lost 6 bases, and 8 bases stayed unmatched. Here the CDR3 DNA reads TGTGCCCATTCGGGGGGTTGGGATACGCAGTATTTT. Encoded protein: CAHSGGWDTQYF.

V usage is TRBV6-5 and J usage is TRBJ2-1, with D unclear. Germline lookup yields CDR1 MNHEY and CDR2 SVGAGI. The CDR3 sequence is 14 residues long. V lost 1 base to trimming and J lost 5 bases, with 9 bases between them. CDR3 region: CASSYLADHNEQFF. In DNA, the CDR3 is TGTGCCAGCAGTTACTTGGCGGATCACAATGAGCAGTTCTTC.

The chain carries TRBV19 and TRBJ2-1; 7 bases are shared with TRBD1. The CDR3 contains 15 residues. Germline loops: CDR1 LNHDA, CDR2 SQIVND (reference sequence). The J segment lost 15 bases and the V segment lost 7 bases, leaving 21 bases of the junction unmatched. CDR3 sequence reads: CASTGRDSLDGALFF. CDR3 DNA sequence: TGTGCCAGTACCGGCCGGGACAGCCTCGATGGGGCTCTGTTCTTC.

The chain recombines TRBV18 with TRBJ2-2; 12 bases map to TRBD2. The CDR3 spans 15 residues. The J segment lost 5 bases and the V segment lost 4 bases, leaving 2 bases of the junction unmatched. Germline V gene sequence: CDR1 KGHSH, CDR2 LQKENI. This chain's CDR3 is CASSRGTSGTGELFF. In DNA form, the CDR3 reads TGTGCCAGCTCACGGGGGACTAGCGGGACCGGGGAGCTGTTTTTT. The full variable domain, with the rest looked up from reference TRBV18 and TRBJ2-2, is NAGVMQNPRHLVRRRGQEARLRCSPMKGHSHVYWYRQLPEEGLKFMVYLQKENIIDESGMPKERFSAEFPKEGPSILRIQQVVRGDSAAYFCASSRGTSGTGELFFGEGSRLTVL.

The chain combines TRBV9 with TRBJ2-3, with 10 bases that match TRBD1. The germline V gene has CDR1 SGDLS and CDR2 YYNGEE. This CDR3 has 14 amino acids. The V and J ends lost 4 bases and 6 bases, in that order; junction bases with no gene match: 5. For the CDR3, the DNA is TGTGCCAGCAGCTTTGGACAGGGGGTTGATACGCAGTATTTT. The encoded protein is CASSFGQGVDTQYF.

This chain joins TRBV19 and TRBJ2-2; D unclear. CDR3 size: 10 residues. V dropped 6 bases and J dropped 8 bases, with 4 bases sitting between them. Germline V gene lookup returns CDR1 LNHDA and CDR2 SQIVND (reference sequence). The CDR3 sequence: CASRAGELFF. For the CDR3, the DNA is TGTGCCAGTAGAGCAGGGGAGCTGTTTTTT.

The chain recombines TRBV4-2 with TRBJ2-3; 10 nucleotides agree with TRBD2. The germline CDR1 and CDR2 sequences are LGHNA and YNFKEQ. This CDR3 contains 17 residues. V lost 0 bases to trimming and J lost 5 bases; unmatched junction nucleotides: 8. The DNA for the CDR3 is TGTGCCAGCAGCCAAGAGGGAAAAACTAGCGGGATAGATACGCAGTATTTT. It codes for CASSQEGKTSGIDTQYF.

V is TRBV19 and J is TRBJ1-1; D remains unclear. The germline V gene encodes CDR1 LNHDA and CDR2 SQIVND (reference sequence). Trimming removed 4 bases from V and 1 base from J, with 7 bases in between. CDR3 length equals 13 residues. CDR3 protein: CASSSNRNTEAFF. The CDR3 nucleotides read TGTGCCAGTAGTAGCAACAGGAACACTGAAGCTTTCTTT.

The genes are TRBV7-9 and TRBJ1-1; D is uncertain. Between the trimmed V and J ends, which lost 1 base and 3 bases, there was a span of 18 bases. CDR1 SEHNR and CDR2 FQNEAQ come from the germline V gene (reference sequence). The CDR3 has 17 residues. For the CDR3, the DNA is TGTGCCAGCAGCTTAGGGGTGATGATAGCGGAGGACACTGAAGCTTTCTTT. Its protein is CASSLGVMIAEDTEAFF.

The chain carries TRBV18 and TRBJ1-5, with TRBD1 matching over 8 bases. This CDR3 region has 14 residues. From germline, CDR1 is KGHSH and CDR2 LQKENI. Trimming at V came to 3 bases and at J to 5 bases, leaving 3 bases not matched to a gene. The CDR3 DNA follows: TGTGCCAGCTCACCCTCAGGGGGCCATCAGCCCCAGCATTTT. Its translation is CASSPSGGHQPQHF.